This entry features one T cell receptor beta chain sequence. Its target antigen remains unknown. No much larger clonotype is one base removed from it; base qualities were not supplied. For sequencing of the TCRbeta CDR3 region, genomic DNA was extracted from the sorted cells. The immunoSEQ Assay was used to sequence the TCRbeta CDR3 regions. TCRdb re-hosts the immuneACCESS table, in-frame sequences only. Its copies lack some clones; in the studies checked, an unresolved V gene accounts for under half of them, and the cause for the rest is not known. The sample data list around 99,000 clones, and around 90% of these were observed just once. The ten largest clones add up to about 1.2% of the sample. This sample stems from a study of OX40 agonist ivuxolimab in advanced cancers. About the full investigation: Ivuxolimab was an agonistic, fully human IgG2 monoclonal antibody directed against OX40 (CD134), a costimulatory receptor. Intravenous ivuxolimab was administered to patients every 2 weeks at six dose levels: 0.01, 0.1, 0.3, 1.5, 3 and 10 mg/kg. Among the 50 to 55 dose-escalation patients, around 19 had hepatocellular carcinoma, approximately 15 melanoma, 9 renal cell carcinoma and 9 head and neck cancer. A male proportion of roughly 80% and a mean age of roughly 55 years, ranging from roughly 23 to 85, were recorded for the dose-escalation cohort. Prior anti-PD-1, anti-PD-L1 or anti-CTLA-4 therapy was permitted, and checkpoint inhibitors had been received by roughly 42% of dose-escalation patients. Partial responses occurred in three dose-escalation patients, of whom one had hepatocellular carcinoma and two had cutaneous melanoma. Peripheral TCRbeta sequencing was intended to test whether TCR sequence diversity was altered and clonal T-cell expansion was caused by ivuxolimab. The paper reports the monotherapy dose-escalation portion (N ≈ 50 patients) of the phase I ivuxolimab trial.

Patients with a history of autoimmune disease or receiving systemic immunosuppression were excluded from the trial. Peripheral blood for TCR sequencing was drawn from every dose cohort at baseline, at cycle 4 day 1 and at cycle 7 day 1. Samples were obtained from an open-label, multicenter, first-in-human phase I dose-escalation trial of ivuxolimab. Adults with locally advanced or metastatic melanoma, renal cell, hepatocellular, or head and neck squamous cell carcinoma were enrolled in the trial. CD4+ and CD8+ T cells were sorted separately from peripheral blood before TCR sequencing. V loses 2 bases, J loses 2 bases, and the germline ends lie 7 bases apart. The CDR3 numbers 14 residues from cysteine through phenylalanine. Just CDR3 DNA is preserved here, 42 bases in frame from base 1. CDR1 and CDR2, looked up from the germline V gene (reference sequence), are SEHNR and FQNEAQ. The research as a whole found: At doses of 0.1 to 3.0 mg/kg, clonal expansion of both CD4+ and CD8+ T cells in blood was seen between baseline and week 6. In partial responders in the 0.1-3.0 mg/kg groups, normalized peripheral clonal expansion was found to be among the lowest, especially among CD8+ T cells. The antigen specificity of the peripheral T cells that underwent clonal expansion was not determined. Low levels of normalized T-cell clonal expansion were also seen in some patients who did not respond. After ivuxolimab, CD8+ T cells had more expanded clones than CD4+ T cells on average.

This specimen consisted of CD4+ or CD8+ T cells sorted from blood, obtained in a trial of the OX40 agonist ivuxolimab. The V and J segments used are TRBV7-9 and TRBJ2-1; a confident D gene designation cannot be given. The origin of this receptor is an adult with an advanced solid tumor such as melanoma, head and neck, liver or kidney cancer. This receptor carries the CDR3 CASSLTSTYNEQFF. The nucleotide sequence reads TGTGCCAGCAGCTTAACCAGCACCTACAATGAGCAGTTCTTC.